This paragraph reports one T cell receptor (beta chain). The antigen remains unidentified. Although they were nominally healthy when sampled, donors likely had unrecorded immune exposures. Amplification used 60 Vbeta primers and 13 Jbeta primers. Data came from immunoSEQ multiplex PCR; TCRdb stores just in-frame clones and leaves some out. The sample has approximately 150,000 clones; roughly 80% are singletons. This CDR3 is built from 15 residues. V was trimmed by 0 bases and J by 4 bases, leaving 11 bases between them. Germline values: CDR1 SGDLS, CDR2 YYNGEE. This specimen belongs to a study of cytomegalovirus exposure and HLA in healthy donors. Study outcomes and limitations: Earlier analysis yielded a pattern in which most TCR beta V segments were productive about 87% or about 30% of the time. Clonal expansion was found to be greater in HLA-associated TCR beta chains than in equally common others in a later analysis.

Input material: PBMCs. The chain is built from TRBV9 and TRBJ1-3; the D gene is possibly TRBD1 (6 bases). This receptor was taken from a man aged 18-30 years in good health and CMV-seropositive. The CDR3 loop is CASSVGGREGNTIYF. In DNA form, the CDR3 reads TGTGCCAGCAGCGTAGGGGGGCGCGAAGGAAACACCATATATTTT.